This entry lists 9 T cell receptor beta chains sequenced from one sample in a study of tumor and adjacent non-tumor tissue in lung cancer. A modified ARM-PCR protocol with three rounds of nested PCR amplified TCRbeta. TCRdb reprocessed the multiplex PCR reads via MiXCR and lists one record per CDR3 protein. This table holds around 140,000 distinct CDR3 sequences, roughly 66% found once. No cell sorting was done before RNA was extracted from the tissue. The specimen was lung tumor tissue. Receptors originate from a man aged 60-69 years with small cell lung cancer.

This rearrangement joins TRBV10-2 to TRBJ2-5; 7 positions match TRBD1. CDR3 length equals 15 residues. Losses at the gene ends were 3 bases for V and 2 bases for J; bases not matched to a gene: 6. Germline CDR1 WSHSY, CDR2 SAAADI. In nucleotides, the CDR3 is TGCGCCAGCAGTGATTCGGGACAGAGACAAGAGACCCAGTACTTC. It is translated as CASSDSGQRQETQYF.

The chain carries TRBV6-1 and TRBJ2-4, with D possibly being TRBD2 (6 bases). There are 14 residues in the CDR3. V was cut by 6 bases and J by 4 bases, with 13 bases left in between. CDR1 and CDR2 from the germline V gene are MNHNS and SASEGT. The chain's CDR3 is CASSPLAMKNIQYF. The CDR3 DNA reads as TGTGCCAGCAGCCCCCTAGCGATGAAAAACATTCAGTACTTC.

Details on this clonotype: Possible read error: a much larger clone is one base away. V and J are TRBV5-1 and TRBJ1-6; 11 bases fit TRBD1. CDR1 is SGHRS and CDR2 is YFSETQ in the germline V gene. This CDR3 is 16 amino acids long. CDR3 nucleotide sequence: TGCGTCAGCAGCTATGGACAGGGGGCGCTGGATTCACCCCTCCACTTT. This encodes CVSSYGQGALDSPLHF.

This clonotype was recorded once. A read error may explain this, as a much larger clone is one base away. This chain links TRBV7-9 with TRBJ2-4; 7 bases match TRBD1. The CDR3 covers 16 residues. CDR1 and CDR2 (germline): SEHNR, FQNEAQ (reference sequence). With V trimmed by 1 base and J by 3 bases, 6 bases remained unmatched. Here the CDR3 DNA reads TGTGCCAGCAGCTTAGACAGGGGCTATGGCAAAAACATTCAGTACTTC. Translated: CASSLDRGYGKNIQYF.

This chain links TRBV10-3 with TRBJ2-1, with D unclear. Trimming pared 3 bases from V and 1 base from J, leaving 10 bases between. The CDR3 has 15 amino acids. Germline V gene sequence: CDR1 ENHRY, CDR2 SYGVKD. The CDR3 spells CAISDEVRSYNEQFF. The CDR3 nucleotides are TGTGCCATCAGTGACGAGGTTAGGTCCTACAATGAGCAGTTCTTC.

This clonotype has only a few counts. The V call is TRBV4-2, the J call TRBJ2-2; 9 bases agree with TRBD2. The CDR3 is 16 amino acids. V lost 2 bases and J lost 4; bases outside the gene matches: 5. In germline, CDR1 is LGHNA, CDR2 YNFKEQ. CDR3 coding DNA: TGTGCCAGCAGCCAACGACTAGCGGACCTCACCGGGGAGCTGTTTTTT. Translated, it gives CASSQRLADLTGELFF.

As to this clonotype: The junction departs from germline at one end; a sequencing error may be responsible. The V gene is TRBV11-3, the J gene TRBJ2-2; D may correspond to TRBD1 or TRBD2 (5 bases each). Germline V gene lookup returns CDR1 SGHNT and CDR2 YENEEA. This CDR3 has 17 amino acids. In DNA form, the CDR3 reads TGTCCCAGCAGCCGGAACCGGGACGCTGGATTAAGAGGGGAGCTGTTTTTT. Translation: CPSSRNRDAGLRGELFF.

This chain uses TRBV7-3 with TRBJ2-5; either TRBD1 or TRBD2 may fit D (5 bases each). V lost 5 bases, J lost 3 bases, and 13 bases lay in between. Germline CDR1 is SGHTA and CDR2 is FQGTGA. The CDR3 has 14 residues. CDR3 in amino acids: CASSPTGRKETQYF. Written as DNA, the CDR3 is TGTGCCAGCAGCCCCACGGGGCGAAAAGAGACCCAGTACTTC.

This clonotype has just one count. No conserved phenylalanine or tryptophan is present at the end of the CDR3, so a read error is the likely explanation. V and J are TRBV6-5 and TRBJ2-2; D might be TRBD1 (5 bases). The CDR3 contains 15 residues. Germline V gene data show CDR1 as MNHEY and CDR2 as SVGAGI. The CDR3 DNA sequence: TGTGCCAGCAGAACAGGAATATTGAACATCGGGGAGCTGTTTATT. Protein sequence: CASRTGILNIGELFI.